The clone carrying this T cell receptor (beta chain) was seen a few times. TCRdb re-called the RT-PCR reads with MiXCR, one entry per CDR3 protein. The table has 650,000 to 800,000 distinct CDR3 sequences, 14% seen once; the top ten hold 3.6%. Germline V gene data show CDR1 as SGDLS and CDR2 as YYNGEE. V gave up 0 bases and J gave up 2 bases; unmatched junction bases: 5. This CDR3 is built from 16 residues. V is TRBV9 and J is TRBJ2-1, with TRBD1 identical over 7 bases. This sequence was found in a female donor in good health, serving as a healthy control. Specimen: memory CD4+ T cells from blood. The CDR3 DNA reads TGTGCCAGCAGCGTAGGAGGTCAGGGGGCCTACAATGAGCAGTTCTTC. This translates into CASSVGGQGAYNEQFF.